What follows are 16 T cell receptor beta chains derived from one specimen sequenced in a study of T cell responses to AZD1222 COVID-19 vaccine. Some clones are missing from TCRdb's copy, which holds only in-frame ones; the method was immunoSEQ multiplex PCR. The sample contains some 110,000 clones, 88% of which appear only once. The sequencing used peripheral blood, collected on day 0 of AZD1222 vaccination. The receptors here all came from an adult in good health.

This chain joins TRBV6-6 and TRBJ2-7, with 7 bases fitting TRBD2. The CDR3 has 15 amino acids. The V gene's germline CDR1 is MNHNY and CDR2 SVGAGI (reference sequence). Germline trimming cut 6 bases from V and 0 bases from J; bases unmatched to any gene: 8. The CDR3: CASSSWGGRSYEQYF. The CDR3, as DNA: TGTGCCAGCAGCTCCTGGGGGGGACGCTCCTACGAGCAGTACTTC.

The V and J genes are TRBV15 and TRBJ1-1, with unresolved D. CDR1 and CDR2 (germline): LNHNV, YYDKDF (reference sequence). This CDR3 spans 16 amino acids. V was pared by 1 base and J by 1 base, with 13 bases between. The CDR3: CATSRASPWKNTEAFF. CDR3 nucleotides: TGTGCCACCAGCAGAGCCTCGCCGTGGAAGAACACTGAAGCTTTCTTT.

This clone showed up just once. The DNA of the CDR3 is TGCGCCAGCAGTACTAGCGGGAGAGGAGGTGAGCAGTTCTTC. Translated: CASSTSGRGGEQFF. The rearrangement uses TRBV10-1 and TRBJ2-1, with 11 positions matching TRBD2. With V trimmed by 5 bases and J by 9 bases, 6 bases remained unmatched. From germline, CDR1 is WNHNN and CDR2 SYGVQD (reference sequence). The CDR3 extends over 14 amino acids.

This clone was counted between two and nine times. This chain links TRBV21-1 with TRBJ2-2; the table's D call TRBD1 went unverified against the DNA. TRBV21-1 is a pseudogene locus. The CDR3 has 17 residues. For the CDR3, the DNA is TGTGCCAGCAGCACAACTAGACAGGGCGCGAACACCGGGGAGCTGTTTTTT. Protein product: CASSTTRQGANTGELFF.

The chain combines TRBV29-1 with TRBJ2-7; 11 nucleotides line up with TRBD2. This CDR3 spans 14 amino acids. Trimming at V came to 7 bases and at J to 2 bases, leaving 7 bases not matched to a gene. Germline values: CDR1 SQVTM, CDR2 ANQGSEA. In DNA form, the CDR3 reads TGCAGCGCCACCGGGACTAGCGGAACCTACGAGCAGTACTTC. Translation gives CSATGTSGTYEQYF.

The chain links TRBV15 to TRBJ1-2, with no clear D. The germline V gene has CDR1 LNHNV and CDR2 YYDKDF (reference sequence). Trimming took off 1 base at V and 9 bases at J, with 9 bases between the two ends. This CDR3 comprises 12 residues. Written as DNA, the CDR3 is TGTGCCACCAGCAGAGCGGATGAAAGCTACACCTTC. As protein: CATSRADESYTF.

The chain recombines TRBV5-6 with TRBJ2-7; a weak D match, TRBD1 (6 bases). This CDR3 region has 12 residues. From germline, CDR1 is SGHDT and CDR2 YYEEEE. The germline V and J ends were trimmed by 3 bases and 7 bases, with 11 bases remaining between them. CDR3 region: CASSSQGWEQYF. CDR3 nucleotides: TGTGCCAGCAGCTCGCAGGGGTGGGAGCAGTACTTC.

This sequence joins TRBV24-1 and TRBJ2-3; possibly TRBD1 for D (5 bases). V was trimmed by 4 bases and J by 1 base, leaving 11 bases between them. This CDR3 is 15 amino acids long. Per germline, CDR1 KGHDR and CDR2 SFDVKD. CDR3 in DNA: TGTGCCACCAGTGACAGGACAACCCGCACAGATACGCAGTATTTT. Translated: CATSDRTTRTDTQYF.

The chain recombines TRBV18 with TRBJ2-3; 9 bases match TRBD2. The CDR3 loop spans 16 amino acids. V shed 6 bases and J 3 bases; nucleotides not matched to a gene: 10. Germline values: CDR1 KGHSH, CDR2 LQKENI. In DNA, the CDR3 is TGTGCCAGCTCCCTTGGCCTAGCGGGAAGAACAGATACGCAGTATTTT. Translated, it gives CASSLGLAGRTDTQYF.

The chain couples TRBV4-3 to TRBJ2-3, with D possibly TRBD2 on 6 matching bases. Trimming took off 0 bases at V and 1 base at J, with 11 bases between the two ends. CDR3 length: 16 residues. Germline loops: CDR1 LGHNA, CDR2 YSLEER. The CDR3 here is CASSQDLWGGTDTQYF. CDR3 bases: TGCGCCAGCAGCCAAGATCTGTGGGGGGGCACAGATACGCAGTATTTT.

The V and J genes are TRBV7-8 and TRBJ2-5; unclear D gene. There are 13 residues in the CDR3. V was clipped by 3 bases and J by 3 bases, with 8 bases between them. The V gene's germline CDR1 is SGHVS and CDR2 FQNEAQ. The CDR3 protein is CASSFRRKETQYF. The CDR3 region has the DNA TGTGCCAGCAGCTTCCGGCGCAAAGAGACCCAGTACTTC.

The chain combines TRBV18 with TRBJ2-5; TRBD2 matches at 9 bases. The CDR3 has 16 amino acids. Trimming removed 0 bases from V and 2 bases from J; junction bases left unmatched: 4. The germline CDR1 and CDR2 sequences are KGHSH and LQKENI. Here the CDR3 reads CASSPPWLAGQETQYF. As DNA, the CDR3 is TGTGCCAGCTCACCACCGTGGCTAGCGGGGCAAGAGACCCAGTACTTC.

DNA for the CDR3: TGTGCCAGTAGTAGGACAGGTAGCTCCTACGAGCAGTACTTC. It specifies CASSRTGSSYEQYF. The chain joins TRBV19 to TRBJ2-7; 7 bases match TRBD1. Germline values: CDR1 LNHDA, CDR2 SQIVND (reference sequence). V lost 4 bases, J lost 0 bases, and 3 bases stayed unmatched. CDR3 size: 14 residues.

The V gene is TRBV24-1, the J gene TRBJ2-7; D remains ambiguous. With 2 bases removed from V and 2 bases from J, the gap between germline ends came to 15 bases. This CDR3 comprises 16 residues. From germline, CDR1 is KGHDR and CDR2 SFDVKD. This CDR3 is CATSDSKGIIPYEQYF. The CDR3 DNA sequence: TGTGCCACCAGTGATTCTAAAGGTATAATTCCCTACGAGCAGTACTTC.

CDR3 DNA sequence: TGCAGCGTTGTTAGGGGGCCTAACTACGAGCAGTACTTC. Its translation is CSVVRGPNYEQYF. This chain joins TRBV29-1 and TRBJ2-7, with 7 positions matching TRBD1. CDR1 is SQVTM, CDR2 ANQGSEA, per germline. The CDR3 spans 13 residues. The V gene end was trimmed by 4 bases and the J gene end by 3 bases; junction bases not matched to a gene: 6.

The chain has TRBV7-3 and TRBJ1-4; tentatively, D is TRBD1 (6 bases). This CDR3 contains 11 residues. V gave up 10 bases and J gave up 12 bases, with 15 bases separating them. The germline gives CDR1 SGHTA, CDR2 FQGTGA. In DNA, the CDR3 is TGTGCCACATGGGAGGGGGGACAACTGTTTTTT. It specifies CATWEGGQLFF.